The 27 T cell receptor beta chains reported below all come from one sample, sequenced in a study of T-cell memory formation after mild COVID-19. Each CDR3 protein gets one entry after TCRdb re-called the 5' RACE reads with MiXCR. The table includes about 160,000 distinct CDR3 sequences, around 30% detected once. Sequencing was carried out using PBMCs or a T cell subset sorted from them (not recorded which). All receptors come from an adult woman who had mild COVID-19 (a few samples of this study predate the infection). Cell type and time point are not known.

CDR3 nucleotides: TGCAGTGCTAGAGTTCACCCTGGCCGTCTTGGAGAGCAGTACTTC. This encodes CSARVHPGRLGEQYF. The chain links TRBV20-1 to TRBJ2-7; no reliable D call. Deletions cut 1 base from V and 7 bases from J, with 20 bases between. This CDR3 has 15 residues. Looked up from germline, CDR1 is DFQATT and CDR2 is SNEGSKA (reference sequence).

The chain has TRBV10-3 and TRBJ1-5, with 9 bases matching TRBD1. Germline CDR1 ENHRY, CDR2 SYGVKD. The CDR3 spans 14 residues. Trimming cost V 7 bases and J 4 bases; bases outside gene matches: 5. The CDR3 reads CAIKGQGDNQPQHF. The DNA of the CDR3 is TGTGCCATCAAGGGACAGGGCGATAATCAGCCCCAGCATTTT.

The chain joins TRBV12-3 or TRBV12-4 to TRBJ2-7; TRBD1 agrees at 12 bases. The CDR3 spans 19 residues. Unmatched junction bases numbered 16, after V lost 7 bases and J lost 0 bases. The CDR3 here is CASTSFFTQGQGASYEQYF. The DNA of the CDR3 is TGTGCCAGCACCTCTTTTTTTACACAGGGACAGGGGGCCTCCTACGAGCAGTACTTC.

At least ten counts were recorded for this clonotype. The V call is TRBV7-2, the J call TRBJ2-2; D remains unclear. Per germline, CDR1 SGHTA and CDR2 FQGNSA. This CDR3 spans 15 amino acids. Trimming took off 2 bases at V and 1 base at J, with 8 bases between the two ends. The chain's CDR3 is CASSLIPQNTGELFF. Written as DNA, the CDR3 is TGTGCCAGCAGCTTAATCCCTCAGAACACCGGGGAGCTGTTTTTT.

V gene TRBV5-1 combines with J gene TRBJ2-5; 9 bases are shared with TRBD1. Germline CDR1 is SGHRS and CDR2 is YFSETQ. The CDR3 length is 15 residues. V lost 4 bases to trimming and J lost 5 bases; unmatched junction nucleotides: 9. The CDR3 bases are TGCGCCAGCAGCGTGGACACAGGGGGCAGGGAGACCCAGTACTTC. Amino acid sequence: CASSVDTGGRETQYF.

This clonotype was seen a few times. The V gene is TRBV6-2 or TRBV6-3, the J gene TRBJ2-7; D remains unclear. The ends were cut back, 2 bases at V and 7 bases at J, with 27 bases in the middle. This CDR3 contains 18 residues. CDR1 and CDR2 (germline): MNHEY, SVGEGT. The CDR3 is CASSYLLIGQPWMGEQYF. In DNA form, the CDR3 reads TGTGCCAGCAGTTACCTCTTGATCGGCCAGCCTTGGATGGGGGAGCAGTACTTC.

The sample holds a few counts of this clonotype. This sequence joins TRBV10-3 and TRBJ2-7; tentatively, D is TRBD1 or TRBD2 (5 bases each). V was shortened by 10 bases and J by 4 bases, with 17 bases between the two germline ends. Germline CDR1 is ENHRY and CDR2 is SYGVKD. The CDR3 consists of 13 residues. The CDR3 spells CATSRDPGYEQYF. The DNA for the CDR3 is TGTGCCACCAGCCGGGACCCAGGTTACGAGCAGTACTTC.

The CDR3 nucleotides are TGCAGCGTTGAAACGTCGACAGGGTGGGATACGCAGTATTTT. Translating gives CSVETSTGWDTQYF. The gene calls are TRBV29-1 and TRBJ2-3; the match to TRBD1 covers 7 bases. There are 14 residues in the CDR3. CDR1 is SQVTM and CDR2 is ANQGSEA in the germline V gene. The J segment lost 6 bases and the V segment lost 2 bases, leaving 8 bases of the junction unmatched.

The rearrangement joins TRBV5-8 to TRBJ1-4, with a tentative D call TRBD1 (5 bases). Germline-derived CDR1 and CDR2 are SGHTS and YDEGEE. CDR3 size: 15 residues. With 4 bases removed from V and 8 bases from J, the gap between germline ends came to 18 bases. The CDR3 region has the DNA TGTGCCAGCAGCCACATTCAGGGTTTTGGGGAAAAACTGTTTTTT. Translating gives CASSHIQGFGEKLFF.

This clonotype has just a few counts. This sequence joins TRBV4-3 and TRBJ2-7; the D call may be TRBD1 or TRBD2 (7 bases each). The CDR3 is made up of 16 amino acids. The germline CDR1 and CDR2 sequences are LGHNA and YSLEER. Trimming cost V 4 bases and J 2 bases, with 18 bases left between them. Here the CDR3 DNA reads TGCGCCAGCAGCCTCTTTCGGGGGGACAGTCCCTACGAGCAGTACTTC. Translated: CASSLFRGDSPYEQYF.

The chain has TRBV7-3 and TRBJ2-3; D ambiguous. The CDR3 is 15 residues long. V lost 4 bases and J lost 2, with 13 bases in between. CDR1 and CDR2 (germline): SGHTA, FQGTGA. The CDR3 DNA follows: TGTGCCAGCAGCTCTCGCGGCGGTGACACAGATACGCAGTATTTT. Translating it yields CASSSRGGDTDTQYF.

The rearrangement joins TRBV18 to TRBJ2-1; 7 bases line up with TRBD2. Trimming removed 2 bases from V and 0 bases from J; junction bases left unmatched: 7. Germline CDR1 and CDR2: KGHSH and LQKENI. The CDR3 runs 17 residues. CDR3 in DNA: TGTGCCAGCTCACCAAGGGCGGGAGCTAGCTCCTACAATGAGCAGTTCTTC. Protein: CASSPRAGASSYNEQFF.

V gene TRBV4-2 combines with J gene TRBJ2-2, with 9 bases aligning to TRBD2. Germline CDR1 is LGHNA and CDR2 is YNFKEQ. The CDR3 covers 17 residues. V lost 4 bases to trimming and J lost 3 bases; unmatched junction nucleotides: 9. The CDR3 region is CASSRDIAGVDTGELFF. The CDR3 DNA is TGTGCCAGCAGCCGGGACATAGCGGGGGTGGACACCGGGGAGCTGTTTTTT.

This clonotype has more than one count but fewer than ten. This sequence joins TRBV5-1 and TRBJ2-4, with D unresolved. Germline V lookup: CDR1 SGHRS, CDR2 YFSETQ. This CDR3 is built from 15 residues. The V and J ends lost 2 bases and 3 bases respectively, with 12 bases between them. The CDR3 spells CASSLTWVGKNIQYF. CDR3 sequence (DNA): TGCGCCAGCAGCTTAACATGGGTCGGCAAAAACATTCAGTACTTC.

The rearrangement links TRBV28 to TRBJ1-5; 7 nucleotides match TRBD1. Germline-derived CDR1 and CDR2 are MDHEN and SYDVKM. V lost 6 bases and J lost 6; bases outside the gene matches: 5. The CDR3 covers 13 residues. This CDR3 is CASRPGGSQPQHF. The DNA of the CDR3 is TGTGCCAGCAGGCCAGGGGGGTCTCAGCCCCAGCATTTT.

This clonotype showed up just a few times. V gene TRBV6-2 or TRBV6-3 combines with J gene TRBJ2-7; 10 positions match TRBD2. Germline V gene lookup returns CDR1 MNHEY and CDR2 SVGEGT. The trim removed 1 base at V and 2 bases at J, leaving 2 bases unmatched. This CDR3 has 15 amino acids. The CDR3 DNA reads TGTGCCAGCAGTTACTGGACTAGCGGACCCTACGAGCAGTACTTC. Amino acid sequence: CASSYWTSGPYEQYF.

The chain joins TRBV5-1 to TRBJ1-6; D unresolved. The V gene's germline CDR1 is SGHRS and CDR2 YFSETQ. This CDR3 spans 16 amino acids. Trimming cost V 0 bases and J 3 bases, with 10 bases left between them. The CDR3 DNA reads TGCGCCAGCAGCTTGGATTTTCACCTCTATAATTCACCCCTCCACTTT. This translates into CASSLDFHLYNSPLHF. Filled out from reference TRBV5-1 and TRBJ1-6, the complete variable domain reads KAGVTQTPRYLIKTRGQQVTLSCSPISGHRSVSWYQQTPGQGLQFLFEYFSETQRNKGNFPGRFSGRQFSNSRSEMNVSTLELGDSALYLCASSLDFHLYNSPLHFGNGTRLTVT.

J is TRBJ2-5 and V is TRBV5-5; D may be TRBD2 (6 bases). V lost 3 bases and J lost 2, with 17 bases in between. This CDR3 has 16 residues. CDR1 SGHKS and CDR2 YYEKEE come from the germline V gene (reference sequence). The CDR3 DNA follows: TGTGCCAGCAGCTCCCAGACTAGATCGGTGCAAGAGACCCAGTACTTC. Amino acids: CASSSQTRSVQETQYF. Using reference TRBV5-5 and TRBJ2-5 for the parts outside the CDR3, the full variable domain is DAGVTQSPTHLIKTRGQQVTLRCSPISGHKSVSWYQQVLGQGPQFIFQYYEKEERGRGNFPDRFSARQFPNYSSELNVNALLLGDSALYLCASSSQTRSVQETQYFGPGTRLLVL.

This clonotype turned up a few times. This chain links TRBV13 with TRBJ2-1; 10 bases are shared with TRBD2. The CDR3 is 15 residues long. Losses at the gene ends were 5 bases for V and 6 bases for J; bases not matched to a gene: 7. CDR1 is PRHDT and CDR2 is FYEKMQ in the germline V gene (reference sequence). This chain's CDR3 is CASSRAGGLINEQFF. DNA of the CDR3: TGTGCCAGCAGCCGAGCGGGGGGGCTGATCAATGAGCAGTTCTTC.

The chain combines TRBV3-1 with TRBJ1-1, with unresolved D. The CDR3 has 13 residues. Germline CDR1 and CDR2: LGHDT and YNNKEL (reference sequence). Trimming cost V 3 bases and J 3 bases, with 8 bases left between them. This chain's CDR3 is CASSQGRDTEAFF. Written as DNA, the CDR3 is TGTGCCAGCAGCCAGGGAAGGGACACTGAAGCTTTCTTT.

A note on this clonotype: This CDR3 is missing its conserved last phenylalanine or tryptophan, likely due to a read error. The chain is built from TRBV7-9 and TRBJ1-2; D is ambiguous. The CDR3 runs to 17 residues. The V and J ends lost 3 bases and 0 bases respectively, with 17 bases between them. Germline assignment: CDR1 SEHNR and CDR2 FQNEAQ (reference sequence). The CDR3 reads CASSFQLEDASNYGYTL. CDR3 bases: TGTGCCAGCAGCTTCCAGCTAGAGGACGCTTCTAACTATGGCTACACCTTA.

The V and J genes are TRBV6-5 and TRBJ2-7; 8 bases are a match to TRBD1. After removal of 2 bases from V and 0 bases from J, the junction contained 3 bases not matched to a gene. Germline V CDR1 and CDR2: MNHEY, SVGAGI. This CDR3 is 15 amino acids long. The CDR3 sequence: CASSYATGASYEQYF. The CDR3 nucleotides read TGTGCCAGCAGTTACGCGACAGGGGCCTCCTACGAGCAGTACTTC.

This clonotype was observed a handful of times. The chain recombines TRBV18 with TRBJ1-1; D ambiguous. The CDR3 extends over 13 amino acids. Per the germline V gene, CDR1 is KGHSH and CDR2 is LQKENI. V lost 3 bases and J 0 bases, leaving 5 bases between the germline ends. The CDR3 coding sequence is TGTGCCAGCTCACCTGATATGAACACTGAAGCTTTCTTT. This codes for CASSPDMNTEAFF.

CDR3 loop: CSARSPSGTHTGELFF. In nucleotides, the CDR3 is TGCAGTGCTAGATCCCCTTCCGGGACACACACCGGGGAGCTGTTTTTT. The chain links TRBV20-1 to TRBJ2-2, with a possible D match to TRBD1 (6 bases). CDR1 is DFQATT and CDR2 is SNEGSKA in the germline V gene (reference sequence). The CDR3 is 16 residues long. The germline V and J ends were trimmed by 2 bases and 3 bases, with 16 bases remaining between them.

This CDR3 is CASSSRTSLDTQYF. In nucleotides, the CDR3 is TGTGCCAGCAGTTCCAGGACTAGCTTGGATACGCAGTATTTT. V gene TRBV12-3 or TRBV12-4 combines with J gene TRBJ2-3; TRBD2 aligns across 8 bases. The CDR3 has 14 residues. The V segment lost 4 bases and the J segment 6 bases; nucleotides outside the gene matches: 6.

This clonotype was observed a few times. The chain couples TRBV4-1 to TRBJ2-7; no definite D call. Germline V gene data show CDR1 as MGHRA and CDR2 as YSYEKL. V shed 3 bases and J shed 6 bases, with 12 bases lying between them. This CDR3 contains 13 residues. The CDR3, as DNA: TGCGCCAGCAGCCAGTCCCTCGGGCCCGAGCAGTACTTC. It encodes CASSQSLGPEQYF.

The chain joins TRBV12-3 or TRBV12-4 to TRBJ2-1; D might be TRBD1 (5 bases). The CDR3 is 13 amino acids. The ends were cut back, 6 bases at V and 9 bases at J, with 15 bases in the middle. This CDR3 is CASSQPAGFEQFF. CDR3 DNA sequence: TGTGCCAGCAGCCAGCCGGCAGGGTTTGAGCAGTTCTTC.